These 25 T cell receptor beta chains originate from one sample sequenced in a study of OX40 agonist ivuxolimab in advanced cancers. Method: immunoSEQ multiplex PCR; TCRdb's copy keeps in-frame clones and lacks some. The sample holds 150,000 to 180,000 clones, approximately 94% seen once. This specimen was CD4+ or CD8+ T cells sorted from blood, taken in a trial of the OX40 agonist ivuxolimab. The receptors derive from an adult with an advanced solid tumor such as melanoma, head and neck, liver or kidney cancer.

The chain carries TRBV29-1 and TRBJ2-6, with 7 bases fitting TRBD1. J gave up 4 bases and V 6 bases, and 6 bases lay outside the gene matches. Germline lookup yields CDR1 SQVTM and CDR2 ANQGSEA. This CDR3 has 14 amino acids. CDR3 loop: CSVGQADGANVLTF. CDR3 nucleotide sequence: TGCAGCGTCGGACAGGCTGACGGGGCCAACGTCCTGACTTTC.

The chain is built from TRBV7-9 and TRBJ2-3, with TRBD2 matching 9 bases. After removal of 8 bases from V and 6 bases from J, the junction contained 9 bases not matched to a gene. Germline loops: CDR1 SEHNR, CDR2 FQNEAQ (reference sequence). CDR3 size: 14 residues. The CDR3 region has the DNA TGTGCCAGCCAGGCGGGGGGGCCATGGGATACGCAGTATTTT. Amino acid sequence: CASQAGGPWDTQYF.

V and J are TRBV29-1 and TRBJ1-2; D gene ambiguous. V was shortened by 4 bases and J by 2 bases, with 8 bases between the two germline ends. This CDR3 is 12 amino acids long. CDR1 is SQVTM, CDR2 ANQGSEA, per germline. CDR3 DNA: TGCAGCGTTGGTTTCTTAAACTATGGCTACACCTTC. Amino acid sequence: CSVGFLNYGYTF.

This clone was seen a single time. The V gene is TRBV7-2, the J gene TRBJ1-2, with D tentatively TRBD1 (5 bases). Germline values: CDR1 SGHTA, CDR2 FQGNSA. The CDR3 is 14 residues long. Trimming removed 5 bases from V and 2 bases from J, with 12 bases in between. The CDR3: CASSPGRGNYGYTF. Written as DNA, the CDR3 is TGTGCCAGCAGCCCGGGGCGCGGGAACTATGGCTACACCTTC.

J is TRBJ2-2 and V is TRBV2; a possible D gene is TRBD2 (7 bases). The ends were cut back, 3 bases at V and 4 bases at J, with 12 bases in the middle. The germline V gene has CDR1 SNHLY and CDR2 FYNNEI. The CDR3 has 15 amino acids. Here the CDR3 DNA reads TGTGCCAGCAGTGAGGGGGGGCAGGGCACCGGGGAGCTGTTTTTT. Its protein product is CASSEGGQGTGELFF.

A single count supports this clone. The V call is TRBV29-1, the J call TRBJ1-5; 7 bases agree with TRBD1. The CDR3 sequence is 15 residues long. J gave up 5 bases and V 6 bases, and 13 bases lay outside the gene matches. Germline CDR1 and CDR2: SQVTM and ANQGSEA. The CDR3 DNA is TGCAGCGTACTCTTGACAGGGAGGCTCGATCAGCCCCAGCATTTT. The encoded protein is CSVLLTGRLDQPQHF.

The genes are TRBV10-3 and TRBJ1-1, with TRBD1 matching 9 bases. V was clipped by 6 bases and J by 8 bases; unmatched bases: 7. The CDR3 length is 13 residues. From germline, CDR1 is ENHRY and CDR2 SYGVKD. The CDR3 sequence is CAISPPGQGEAFF. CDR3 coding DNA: TGTGCCATCAGCCCCCCGGGACAGGGCGAAGCTTTCTTT.

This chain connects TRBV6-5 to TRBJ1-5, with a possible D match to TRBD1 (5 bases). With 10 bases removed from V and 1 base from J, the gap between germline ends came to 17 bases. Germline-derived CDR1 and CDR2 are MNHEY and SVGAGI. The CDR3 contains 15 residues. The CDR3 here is CATRPQGASNQPQHF. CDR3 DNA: TGTGCCACCAGACCTCAGGGTGCGAGCAATCAGCCCCAGCATTTT.

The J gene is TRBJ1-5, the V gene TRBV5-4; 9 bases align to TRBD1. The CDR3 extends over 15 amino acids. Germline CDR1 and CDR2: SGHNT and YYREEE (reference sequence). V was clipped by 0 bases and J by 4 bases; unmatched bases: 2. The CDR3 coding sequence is TGTGCCAGCAGCTTGGGGACAGGGGTAAATCAGCCCCAGCATTTT. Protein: CASSLGTGVNQPQHF.

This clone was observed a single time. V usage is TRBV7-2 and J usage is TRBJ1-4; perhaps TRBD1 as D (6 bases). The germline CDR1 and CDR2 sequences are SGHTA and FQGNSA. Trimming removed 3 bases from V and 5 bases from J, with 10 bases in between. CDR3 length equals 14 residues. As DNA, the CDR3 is TGTGCCAGCAGCTTCGACAGGCAGAATGAAAAACTGTTTTTT. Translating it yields CASSFDRQNEKLFF.

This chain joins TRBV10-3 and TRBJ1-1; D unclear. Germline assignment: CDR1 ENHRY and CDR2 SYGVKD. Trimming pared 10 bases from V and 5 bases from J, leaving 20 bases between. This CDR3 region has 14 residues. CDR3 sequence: CATHPSGVWTEAFF. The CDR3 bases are TGTGCCACCCACCCCAGCGGAGTGTGGACTGAAGCTTTCTTT.

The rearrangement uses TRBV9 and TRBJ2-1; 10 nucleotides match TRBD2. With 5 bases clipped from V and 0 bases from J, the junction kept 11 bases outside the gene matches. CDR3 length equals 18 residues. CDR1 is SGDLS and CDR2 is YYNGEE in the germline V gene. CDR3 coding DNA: TGTGCCAGCAGGAGGACTAGCGGAGACGCAAGCTCCTACAATGAGCAGTTCTTC. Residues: CASRRTSGDASSYNEQFF.

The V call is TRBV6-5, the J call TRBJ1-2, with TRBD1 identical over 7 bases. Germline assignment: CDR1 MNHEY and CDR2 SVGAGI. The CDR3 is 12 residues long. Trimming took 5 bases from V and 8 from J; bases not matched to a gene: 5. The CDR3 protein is CASSVEDRGYTF. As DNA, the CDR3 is TGTGCCAGCAGTGTGGAGGACAGGGGCTACACCTTC.

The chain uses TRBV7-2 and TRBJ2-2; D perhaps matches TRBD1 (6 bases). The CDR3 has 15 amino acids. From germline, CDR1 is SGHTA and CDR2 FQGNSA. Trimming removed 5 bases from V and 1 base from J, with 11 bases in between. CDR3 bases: TGTGCCAGCAGCGTACAGGGTTGGAACACCGGGGAGCTGTTTTTT. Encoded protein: CASSVQGWNTGELFF.

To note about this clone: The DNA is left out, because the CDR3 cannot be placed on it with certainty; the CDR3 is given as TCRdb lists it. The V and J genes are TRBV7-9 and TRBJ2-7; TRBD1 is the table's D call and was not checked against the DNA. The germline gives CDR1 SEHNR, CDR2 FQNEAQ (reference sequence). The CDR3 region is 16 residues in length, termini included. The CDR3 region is CASSFPPGQGVFWQYF.

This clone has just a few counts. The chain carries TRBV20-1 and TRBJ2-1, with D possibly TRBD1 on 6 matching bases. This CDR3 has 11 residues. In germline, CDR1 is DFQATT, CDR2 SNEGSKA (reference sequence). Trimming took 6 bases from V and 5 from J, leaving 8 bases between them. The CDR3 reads CSAAGDNEQFF. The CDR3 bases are TGCAGTGCAGCAGGGGACAATGAGCAGTTCTTC.

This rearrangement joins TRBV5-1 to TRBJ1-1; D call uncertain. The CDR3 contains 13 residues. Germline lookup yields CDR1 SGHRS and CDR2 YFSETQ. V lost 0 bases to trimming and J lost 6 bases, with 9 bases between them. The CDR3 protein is CASSLGVHAEAFF. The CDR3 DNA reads TGCGCCAGCAGCTTGGGGGTCCACGCTGAAGCTTTCTTT.

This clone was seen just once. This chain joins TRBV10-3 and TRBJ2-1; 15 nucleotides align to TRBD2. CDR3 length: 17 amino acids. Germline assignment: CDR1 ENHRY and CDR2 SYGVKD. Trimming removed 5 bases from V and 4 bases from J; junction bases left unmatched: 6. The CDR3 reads CAISKRTSGGGYNEQFF. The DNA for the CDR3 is TGTGCCATCAGTAAGAGGACTAGCGGGGGGGGATACAATGAGCAGTTCTTC.

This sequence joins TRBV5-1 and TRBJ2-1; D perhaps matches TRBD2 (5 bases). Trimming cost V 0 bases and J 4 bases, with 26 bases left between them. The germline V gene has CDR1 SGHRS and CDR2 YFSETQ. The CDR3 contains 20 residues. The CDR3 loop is CASSLARMGGLPPLYNEQFF. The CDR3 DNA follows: TGCGCCAGCAGCTTGGCCCGAATGGGCGGGCTCCCCCCGCTATACAATGAGCAGTTCTTC.

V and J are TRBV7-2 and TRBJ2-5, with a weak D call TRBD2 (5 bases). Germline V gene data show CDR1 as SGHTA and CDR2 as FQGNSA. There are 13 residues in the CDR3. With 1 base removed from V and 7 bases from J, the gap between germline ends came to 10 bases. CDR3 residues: CASSLGGLSTQYF. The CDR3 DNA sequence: TGTGCCAGCAGCTTAGGAGGGTTGTCGACCCAGTACTTC.

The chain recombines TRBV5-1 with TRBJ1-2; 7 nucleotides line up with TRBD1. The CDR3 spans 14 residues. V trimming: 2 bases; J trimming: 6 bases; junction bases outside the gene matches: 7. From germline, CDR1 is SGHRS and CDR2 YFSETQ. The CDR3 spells CASSLAGGVDGYTF. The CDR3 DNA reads TGCGCCAGCAGCTTAGCAGGGGGGGTCGATGGCTACACCTTC.

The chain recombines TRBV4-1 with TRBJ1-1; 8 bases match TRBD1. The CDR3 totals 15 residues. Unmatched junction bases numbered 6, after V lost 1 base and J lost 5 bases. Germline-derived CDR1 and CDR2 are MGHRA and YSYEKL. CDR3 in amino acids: CASSQATGEDTEAFF. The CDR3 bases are TGCGCCAGCAGCCAAGCGACAGGGGAAGATACTGAAGCTTTCTTT.

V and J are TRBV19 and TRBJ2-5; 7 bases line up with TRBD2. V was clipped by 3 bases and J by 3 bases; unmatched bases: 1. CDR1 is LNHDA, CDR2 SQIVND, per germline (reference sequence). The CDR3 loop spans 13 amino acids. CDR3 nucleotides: TGTGCCAGTAGTATGGGGAGGGAAGAGACCCAGTACTTC. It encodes CASSMGREETQYF.

The CDR3 loop is CASSPLSTGELFF. The CDR3 DNA follows: TGTGCCAGCAGTCCCCTGAGCACCGGGGAGCTGTTTTTT. The chain uses TRBV6-5 and TRBJ2-2, with D uncertain. This CDR3 contains 13 residues. V lost 5 bases to trimming and J lost 4 bases, with 8 bases between them. Germline V lookup: CDR1 MNHEY, CDR2 SVGAGI.

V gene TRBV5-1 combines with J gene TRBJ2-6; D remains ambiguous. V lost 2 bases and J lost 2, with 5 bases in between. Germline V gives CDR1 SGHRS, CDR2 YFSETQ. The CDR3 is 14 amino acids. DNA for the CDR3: TGCGCCAGCAGCTTCCCGGCTGGGGCCAACGTCCTGACTTTC. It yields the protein CASSFPAGANVLTF.